These 14 T cell receptor beta chains share one sample of origin, sequenced in a study of T cell changes during pregnancy in multiple sclerosis. TCRdb keeps only in-frame clones here, not all; method: immunoSEQ multiplex PCR. The table includes approximately 50,000 clones, around 94% detected once. The sequencing here drew on CD4+ T cells from peripheral blood mononuclear cells, taken in the third trimester of pregnancy. The receptors stem from a female donor with multiple sclerosis, enrolled in a pregnancy study.

The chain joins TRBV5-6 to TRBJ2-2, with TRBD1 as a possible D gene (6 bases). The CDR3 runs to 14 residues. Germline CDR1 and CDR2: SGHDT and YYEEEE. Between the trimmed V and J ends, which lost 0 bases and 7 bases, there was a span of 10 bases. The CDR3 DNA reads TGTGCCAGCAGCTTGGAACAGGGAGTCGGGGAGCTGTTTTTT. Encoded protein: CASSLEQGVGELFF.

The V and J genes are TRBV6-1 and TRBJ1-3, with D tentatively TRBD1 (5 bases). Germline loops: CDR1 MNHNS, CDR2 SASEGT. Trimming left V 5 bases short and J 1 base short, with 9 bases between. This CDR3 is 14 amino acids long. CDR3 amino acids: CASSSGGSGNTIYF. In nucleotides, the CDR3 is TGTGCCAGCAGTTCCGGGGGGTCTGGAAACACCATATATTTT.

This clone has a single count. The genes are TRBV19 and TRBJ1-3, with a weak D call TRBD1 (6 bases). Germline CDR1 is LNHDA and CDR2 is SQIVND (reference sequence). The CDR3 is made up of 14 amino acids. V lost 6 bases, J lost 0 bases, and 9 bases lay in between. CDR3 DNA sequence: TGTGCCAGTAGGCTAGGGGGCTCTGGAAACACCATATATTTT. As protein: CASRLGGSGNTIYF. Full variable domain (outside the CDR3, taken from reference TRBV19 and TRBJ1-3): DGGITQSPKYLFRKEGQNVTLSCEQNLNHDAMYWYRQDPGQGLRLIYYSQIVNDFQKGDIAEGYSVSREKKESFPLTVTSAQKNPTAFYLCASRLGGSGNTIYFGEGSWLTVV.

V is TRBV7-2 and J is TRBJ1-5, with TRBD1 matching 7 bases. The CDR3 sequence is 16 residues long. J lost 0 bases, V lost 1 base, and 3 bases had no gene match. Per germline, CDR1 SGHTA and CDR2 FQGNSA. The CDR3, as DNA: TGTGCCAGCAGCTTAGGGACAGGTAATAGCAATCAGCCCCAGCATTTT. This codes for CASSLGTGNSNQPQHF.

This rearrangement joins TRBV30 to TRBJ1-1; D is undetermined. V gave up 3 bases and J gave up 2 bases, with 16 bases separating them. The CDR3 spans 15 residues. The V gene's germline CDR1 is GTSNPN and CDR2 SVGIG (reference sequence). Here the CDR3 DNA reads TGTGCCTGGAGCCCCCTAGGACTTTCCAACACTGAAGCTTTCTTT. Translating gives CAWSPLGLSNTEAFF.

This chain connects TRBV7-3 to TRBJ1-2; 7 bases fit TRBD1. The V gene end was trimmed by 2 bases and the J gene end by 6 bases; junction bases not matched to a gene: 3. The CDR3 loop spans 13 amino acids. The germline V gene encodes CDR1 SGHTA and CDR2 FQGTGA. The CDR3 protein is CASSLRQGNGYTF. The DNA of the CDR3 is TGTGCCAGCAGCTTACGACAGGGAAATGGCTACACCTTC.

This sequence joins TRBV30 and TRBJ2-2; TRBD2 is a possible D gene (5 bases). V gave up 3 bases and J gave up 6 bases, with 11 bases separating them. The germline V gene encodes CDR1 GTSNPN and CDR2 SVGIG (reference sequence). The CDR3 spans 13 residues. This chain's CDR3 is CAWRFSGAGELFF. The CDR3 DNA reads as TGTGCCTGGAGGTTCAGCGGAGCCGGGGAGCTGTTTTTT.

The genes are TRBV6-5 and TRBJ1-4; D remains ambiguous. The germline gives CDR1 MNHEY, CDR2 SVGAGI. This CDR3 is built from 15 residues. With 4 bases removed from V and 1 base from J, the gap between germline ends came to 10 bases. The CDR3 nucleotides are TGTGCCAGCAGTTCTGCGCGGCTAACTAATGAAAAACTGTTTTTT. Amino acid sequence: CASSSARLTNEKLFF.

V and J are TRBV29-1 and TRBJ2-3; 7 bases agree with TRBD1. CDR3 length: 13 residues. The J segment lost 0 bases and the V segment lost 4 bases, leaving 1 base of the junction unmatched. The germline CDR1 and CDR2 sequences are SQVTM and ANQGSEA. DNA of the CDR3: TGCAGCGTTGGGGGACAGAGCACAGATACGCAGTATTTT. Translation gives CSVGGQSTDTQYF.

The chain has TRBV9 and TRBJ1-2, with TRBD1 as a possible D gene (6 bases). Germline lookup yields CDR1 SGDLS and CDR2 YYNGEE. The CDR3 runs 18 residues. Trimming pared 3 bases from V and 3 bases from J, leaving 24 bases between. The CDR3 here is CASSATRGGAPSDYGYTF. CDR3 sequence (DNA): TGTGCCAGCAGCGCCACCCGGGGGGGCGCGCCCTCGGACTATGGCTACACCTTC.

This chain connects TRBV7-2 to TRBJ1-5, with D perhaps matching TRBD1 (5 bases). Germline CDR1 is SGHTA and CDR2 is FQGNSA. Trimming removed 2 bases at V and 7 bases at J, with 9 bases between. This CDR3 region has 13 residues. In DNA form, the CDR3 reads TGTGCCAGCAGCTTAATTCAGGGCCAGCCCCAGCATTTT. Protein product: CASSLIQGQPQHF.

The genes are TRBV6-4 and TRBJ1-2; 10 bases line up with TRBD1. J lost 0 bases, V lost 2 bases, and 21 bases had no gene match. The CDR3 consists of 22 residues. Germline assignment: CDR1 MRHNA and CDR2 SNTAGT. The chain's CDR3 is CASSDLTLEAWDRGDTNYGYTF. CDR3 sequence (DNA): TGTGCCAGCAGTGACCTGACTTTAGAGGCCTGGGACAGGGGAGATACTAACTATGGCTACACCTTC.

The chain links TRBV2 to TRBJ2-1; tentatively, D is TRBD2 (6 bases). Trimming left V 4 bases short and J 4 bases short, with 11 bases between. From germline, CDR1 is SNHLY and CDR2 FYNNEI. The CDR3 extends over 14 amino acids. The CDR3 sequence is CASSVSGEYNEQFF. The CDR3 region has the DNA TGTGCCAGCAGTGTTTCGGGGGAGTACAATGAGCAGTTCTTC.

The chain joins TRBV19 to TRBJ2-4; 8 nucleotides align to TRBD1. This CDR3 region has 13 residues. V shed 10 bases, J shed 7 bases, and the junction held 9 bases outside the gene matches. Looked up from germline, CDR1 is LNHDA and CDR2 is SQIVND (reference sequence). In nucleotides, the CDR3 is TGTGCCACCACGGACAGGGCAATTAACATTCAGTACTTC. Translating it yields CATTDRAINIQYF.